The clone carrying this T cell receptor (beta chain) was picked up many times. Its antigen is still unknown. The TCR beta CDR3 regions underwent amplification from RNA transcripts. First-round RT-PCR with HTBI primers preceded a second-round multiplex PCR. TCRdb independently ran MiXCR on the multiplex PCR reads; one entry per CDR3 protein. Here the sample spans 300,000 to 400,000 distinct CDR3 sequences, about a sixth being singletons. Germline-derived CDR1 and CDR2 are ENHRY and SYGVKD. V was pared by 8 bases and J by 1 base, with 6 bases of the junction left unmatched. The CDR3 is made up of 15 amino acids. PBMCs were density-gradient isolated from around 10 ml fresh blood. The entry originates in a study of Graves' ophthalmopathy and Graves' hyperthyroidism. Whole-study results and caveats: Detected in blood as well were most expanded thyroid clonotypes with frequency above 0.001.

The sample was peripheral blood. This receptor was taken from an adult woman with stable Graves' hyperthyroidism. The V call is TRBV10-3, the J call TRBJ2-2; 8 nucleotides agree with TRBD2. This CDR3 is CAIGRGAENTGELFF. The CDR3 DNA is TGTGCCATCGGGCGGGGGGCGGAGAACACCGGGGAGCTGTTTTTT.